This TCR beta chain was captured in a study of cytomegalovirus exposure and HLA in healthy donors. Study results and caveats: Later on, a genetic analysis was performed. It linked a missense variant in DCLRE1C with V- and J-gene trimming of TCR beta.

On this clone itself: Its antigen is still unknown.

Germline CDR1 reads SGHNT; CDR2 reads YYREEE (reference sequence). CDR3 length: 15 amino acids. The V and J ends lost 5 bases and 6 bases respectively, with 19 bases between them. Primers for the PCR totalled 60 Vbeta and 13 Jbeta. Repertoires were generated with immunoSEQ multiplex PCR, while TCRdb's copy carries only in-frame clones and drops some. The sample has about 190,000 clones, roughly 75% seen once. The receptor's source is a man younger than 40 in good health and CMV-seropositive. Material for sequencing was PBMCs. The genes are TRBV5-4 and TRBJ2-3; no reliable D call. The CDR3, as DNA: TGTGCCAGCAGTTTGACGCCGGAGAGGCGGGATACGCAGTATTTT. Its translation: CASSLTPERRDTQYF.